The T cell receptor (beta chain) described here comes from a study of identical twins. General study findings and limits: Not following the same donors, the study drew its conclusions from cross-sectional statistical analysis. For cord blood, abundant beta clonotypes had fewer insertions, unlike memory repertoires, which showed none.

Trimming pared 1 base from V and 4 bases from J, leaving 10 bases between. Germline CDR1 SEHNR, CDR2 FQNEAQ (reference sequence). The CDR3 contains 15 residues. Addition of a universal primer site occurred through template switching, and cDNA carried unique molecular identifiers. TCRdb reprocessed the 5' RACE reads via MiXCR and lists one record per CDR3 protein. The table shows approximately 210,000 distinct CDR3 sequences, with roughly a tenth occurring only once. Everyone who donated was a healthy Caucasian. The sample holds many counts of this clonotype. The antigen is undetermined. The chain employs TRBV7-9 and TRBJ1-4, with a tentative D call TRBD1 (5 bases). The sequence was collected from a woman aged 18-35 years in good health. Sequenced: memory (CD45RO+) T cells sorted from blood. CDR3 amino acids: CASSLDRGYNEKLFF. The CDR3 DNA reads TGTGCCAGCAGCTTAGACCGGGGGTATAATGAAAAACTGTTTTTT.